The T cell receptor beta chain under discussion was sequenced for a study of blood T cell repertoires in COVID-19. For the study at large: From T cells, B-cell-depleted T cells, or PBMCs came the material, which was cDNA or gDNA.

The CDR3 loop spans 13 amino acids. Per germline, CDR1 SQVTM and CDR2 ANQGSEA. V dropped 3 bases and J dropped 0 bases, with 5 bases sitting between them. A few counts support this clone. Assay used: immunoSEQ multiplex PCR; TCRdb lists only in-frame clones, some missing. The repertoire holds 150,000 to 200,000 clones, with approximately 83% as singletons. The origin of this receptor is a human donor in a cohort sampled during active COVID-19. J is TRBJ1-4 and V is TRBV29-1; D is uncertain. Sequenced: peripheral blood. The CDR3 bases are TGCAGCGTTGAGGAGGCAACTAATGAAAAACTGTTTTTT. Translation gives CSVEEATNEKLFF.